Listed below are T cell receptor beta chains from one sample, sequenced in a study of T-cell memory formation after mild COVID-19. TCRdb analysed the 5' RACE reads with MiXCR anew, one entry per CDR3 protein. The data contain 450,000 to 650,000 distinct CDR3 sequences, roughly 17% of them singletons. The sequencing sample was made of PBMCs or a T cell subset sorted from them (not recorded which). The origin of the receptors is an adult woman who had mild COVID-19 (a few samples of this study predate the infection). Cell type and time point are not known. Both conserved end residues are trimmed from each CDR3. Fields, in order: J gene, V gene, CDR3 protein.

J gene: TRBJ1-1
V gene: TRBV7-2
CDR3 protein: ASSSKRSEAF

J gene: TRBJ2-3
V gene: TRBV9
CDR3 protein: ASSVDPGARSVLGTDTQY

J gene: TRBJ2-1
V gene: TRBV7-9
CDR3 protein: ASGHNYNEQF

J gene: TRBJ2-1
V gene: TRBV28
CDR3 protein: ASSFGDGEQF

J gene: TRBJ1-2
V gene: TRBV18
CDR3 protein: ASSPGVEDSYGYT

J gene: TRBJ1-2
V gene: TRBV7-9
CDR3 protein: ASSPGQGEGGYT

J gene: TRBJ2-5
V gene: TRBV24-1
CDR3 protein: ATSDSTSGIRGETQY

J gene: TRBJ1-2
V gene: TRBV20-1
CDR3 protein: SAREGTGGNYGYT

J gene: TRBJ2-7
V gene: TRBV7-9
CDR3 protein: ASNTGSSYEQY

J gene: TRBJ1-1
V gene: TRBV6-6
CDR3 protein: ASSYEELNTEAF

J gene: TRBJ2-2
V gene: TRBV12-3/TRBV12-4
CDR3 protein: ASRGAGTFPGELF

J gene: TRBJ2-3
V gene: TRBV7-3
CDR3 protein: ASSLGGRGGTDTQY

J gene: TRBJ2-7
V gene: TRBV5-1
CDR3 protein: ASSLGGVDYEQY

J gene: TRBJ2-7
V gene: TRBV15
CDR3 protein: ATSRGKLGRGDEQY

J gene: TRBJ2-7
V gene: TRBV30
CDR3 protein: AWTSSYEQY

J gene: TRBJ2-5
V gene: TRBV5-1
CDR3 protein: ASSSTPEETQY

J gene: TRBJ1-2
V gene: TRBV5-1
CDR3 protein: ASSRVTGMEVYGYT

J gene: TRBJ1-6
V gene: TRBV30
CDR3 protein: AWTRDRVRSYNSPLH

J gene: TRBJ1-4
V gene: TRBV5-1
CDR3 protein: ASSPGGTTNEKLF

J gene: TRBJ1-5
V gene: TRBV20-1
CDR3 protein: SARDRGHGQPQH

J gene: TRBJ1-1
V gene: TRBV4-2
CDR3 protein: ASSRGQGEAEAF

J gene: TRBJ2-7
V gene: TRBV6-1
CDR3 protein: ASSESGGTFYEQY

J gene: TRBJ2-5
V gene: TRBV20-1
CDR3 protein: SGKRGGETQY

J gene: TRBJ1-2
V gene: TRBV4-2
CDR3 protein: ASSQGQDYYGYT

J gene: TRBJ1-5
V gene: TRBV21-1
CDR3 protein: ASSPPGGAGLGNQPQH

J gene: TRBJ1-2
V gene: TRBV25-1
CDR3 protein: ASATEPYGYT